This T cell receptor (beta chain) was documented in a study of lung T cells in sarcoidosis with Löfgren's syndrome. Study conclusions and caveats: Multiple Löfgren's syndrome patients reportedly shared TRAV12-1 and TRBV2 CDR3 motifs, suggesting public CD4+ TCRs.

The CDR3 has 17 amino acids. Germline V gene sequence: CDR1 SGHTA, CDR2 FQGNSA. Trimming stripped 5 bases from V and 0 bases from J, with 17 bases between. One entry per CDR3 protein results from TCRdb running MiXCR on the reads. The sample gives about 400 distinct CDR3 sequences, approximately 25% of which show up once; roughly a sixth is in the top ten. In its sample, this clonotype ranks as medium-sized (0.01 to 0.1%). The target antigen is unknown. The sequencing input was CD4+ T cells from bronchoalveolar lavage. This clonotype originated in a human donor with sarcoidosis (Löfgren's syndrome or another form), or a control subject (not recorded which). The V call is TRBV7-2, the J call TRBJ2-1; possibly TRBD1 for D (6 bases). Here the CDR3 DNA reads TGTGCCAGCAGCGAAAGGGGGTTTAGTAGCTCCTACAATGAGCAGTTCTTC. It codes for CASSERGFSSSYNEQFF.